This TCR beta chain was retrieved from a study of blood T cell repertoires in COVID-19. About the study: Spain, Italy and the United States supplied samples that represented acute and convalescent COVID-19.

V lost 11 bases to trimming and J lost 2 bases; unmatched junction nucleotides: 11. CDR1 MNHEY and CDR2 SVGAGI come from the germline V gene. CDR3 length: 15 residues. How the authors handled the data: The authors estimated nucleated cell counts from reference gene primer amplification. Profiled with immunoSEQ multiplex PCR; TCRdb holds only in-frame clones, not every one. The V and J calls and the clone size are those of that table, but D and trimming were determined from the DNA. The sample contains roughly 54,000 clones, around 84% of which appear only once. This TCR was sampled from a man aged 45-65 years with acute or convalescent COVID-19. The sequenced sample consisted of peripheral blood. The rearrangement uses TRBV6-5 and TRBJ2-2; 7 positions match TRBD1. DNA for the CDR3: TGTGCCGGAATAGACAGGGAGAAAAACACCGGGGAGCTGTTTTTT. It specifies CAGIDREKNTGELFF.